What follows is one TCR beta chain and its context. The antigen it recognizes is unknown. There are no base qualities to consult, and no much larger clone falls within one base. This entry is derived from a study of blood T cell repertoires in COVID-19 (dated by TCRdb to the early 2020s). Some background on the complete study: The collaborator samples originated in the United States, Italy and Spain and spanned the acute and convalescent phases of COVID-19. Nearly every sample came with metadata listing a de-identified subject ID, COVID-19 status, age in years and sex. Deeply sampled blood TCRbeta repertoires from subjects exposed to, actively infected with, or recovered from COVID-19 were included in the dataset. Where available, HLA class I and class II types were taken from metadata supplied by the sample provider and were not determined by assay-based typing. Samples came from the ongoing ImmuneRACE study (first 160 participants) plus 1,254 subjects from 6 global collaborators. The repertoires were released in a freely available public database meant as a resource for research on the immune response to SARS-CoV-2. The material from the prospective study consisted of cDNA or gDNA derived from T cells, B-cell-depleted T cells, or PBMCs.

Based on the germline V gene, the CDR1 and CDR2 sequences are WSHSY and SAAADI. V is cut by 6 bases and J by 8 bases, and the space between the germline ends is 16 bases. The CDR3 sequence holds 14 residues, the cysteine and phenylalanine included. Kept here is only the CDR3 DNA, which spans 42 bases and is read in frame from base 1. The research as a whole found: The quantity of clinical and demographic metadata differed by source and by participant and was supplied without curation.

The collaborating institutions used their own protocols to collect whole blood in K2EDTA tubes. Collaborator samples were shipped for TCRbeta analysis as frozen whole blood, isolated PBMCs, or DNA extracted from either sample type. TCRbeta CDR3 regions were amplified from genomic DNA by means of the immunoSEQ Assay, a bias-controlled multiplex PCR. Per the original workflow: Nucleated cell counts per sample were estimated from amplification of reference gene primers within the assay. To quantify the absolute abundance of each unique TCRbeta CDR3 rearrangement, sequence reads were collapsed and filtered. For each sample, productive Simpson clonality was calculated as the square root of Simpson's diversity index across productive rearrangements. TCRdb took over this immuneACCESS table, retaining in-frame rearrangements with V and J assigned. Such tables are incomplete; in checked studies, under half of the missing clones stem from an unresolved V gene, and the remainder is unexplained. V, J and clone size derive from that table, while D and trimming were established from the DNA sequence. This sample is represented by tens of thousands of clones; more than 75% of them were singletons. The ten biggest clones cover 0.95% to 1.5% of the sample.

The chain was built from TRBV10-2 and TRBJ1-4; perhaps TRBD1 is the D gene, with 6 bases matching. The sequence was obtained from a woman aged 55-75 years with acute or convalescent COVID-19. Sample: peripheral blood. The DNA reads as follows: TGCGCCAGCAGACAGGGAACGTCCCAGGAAAAACTGTTTTTT. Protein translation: CASRQGTSQEKLFF.